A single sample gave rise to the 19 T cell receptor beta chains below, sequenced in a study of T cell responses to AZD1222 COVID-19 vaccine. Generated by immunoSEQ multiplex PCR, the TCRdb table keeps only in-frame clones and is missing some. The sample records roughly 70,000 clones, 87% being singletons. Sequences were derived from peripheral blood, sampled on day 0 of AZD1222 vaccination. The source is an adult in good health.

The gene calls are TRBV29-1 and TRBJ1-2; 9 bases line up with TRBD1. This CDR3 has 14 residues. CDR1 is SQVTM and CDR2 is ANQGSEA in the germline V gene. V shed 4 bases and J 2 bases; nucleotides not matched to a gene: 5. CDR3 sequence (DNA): TGCAGCGTTGGAAGGACAGGGGAAAACTATGGCTACACCTTC. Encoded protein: CSVGRTGENYGYTF.

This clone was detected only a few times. The CDR3 protein is CASSQKCSPLHF. The CDR3 DNA reads as TGCGCCAGCAGTCAGAAGTGTTCACCCCTCCACTTT. The chain joins TRBV23-1 to TRBJ1-6, with no clear D. TRBV23-1 is an ORF, and what it does is uncertain. V shed 3 bases and J shed 9 bases, with 6 bases lying between them. The CDR3 runs to 12 residues.

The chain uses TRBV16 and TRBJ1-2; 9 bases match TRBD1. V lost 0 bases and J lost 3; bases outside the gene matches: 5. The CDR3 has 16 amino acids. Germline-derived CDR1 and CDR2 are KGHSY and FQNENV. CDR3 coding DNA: TGTGCCAGCAGCCAATCGGGGGGACAGGGCTACTATGGCTACACCTTC. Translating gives CASSQSGGQGYYGYTF. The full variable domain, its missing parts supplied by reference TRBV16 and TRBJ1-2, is GEEVAQTPKHLVRGEGQKAKLYCAPIKGHSYVFWYQQVLKNEFKFLISFQNENVFDETGMPKERFSAKCLPNSPCSLEIQATKLEDSAVYFCASSQSGGQGYYGYTFGSGTRLTVV.

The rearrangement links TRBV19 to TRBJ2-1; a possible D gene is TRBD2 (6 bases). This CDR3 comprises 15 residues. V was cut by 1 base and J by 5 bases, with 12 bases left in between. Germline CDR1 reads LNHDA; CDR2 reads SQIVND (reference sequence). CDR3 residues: CASSIGGTPNNEQFF. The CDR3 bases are TGTGCCAGTAGTATAGGAGGGACTCCCAACAATGAGCAGTTCTTC.

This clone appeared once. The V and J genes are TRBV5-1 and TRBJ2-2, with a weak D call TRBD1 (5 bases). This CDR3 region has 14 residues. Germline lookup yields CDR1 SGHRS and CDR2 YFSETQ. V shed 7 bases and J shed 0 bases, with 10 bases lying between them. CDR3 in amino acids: CASGAVTNTGELFF. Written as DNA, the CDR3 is TGCGCCAGCGGGGCGGTCACGAACACCGGGGAGCTGTTTTTT.

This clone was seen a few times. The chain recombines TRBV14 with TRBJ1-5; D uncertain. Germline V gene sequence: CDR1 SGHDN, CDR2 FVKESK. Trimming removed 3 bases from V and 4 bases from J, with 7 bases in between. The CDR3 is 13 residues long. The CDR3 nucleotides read TGTGCCAGCAGCCAGAGCGGAAATCAGCCCCAGCATTTT. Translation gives CASSQSGNQPQHF.

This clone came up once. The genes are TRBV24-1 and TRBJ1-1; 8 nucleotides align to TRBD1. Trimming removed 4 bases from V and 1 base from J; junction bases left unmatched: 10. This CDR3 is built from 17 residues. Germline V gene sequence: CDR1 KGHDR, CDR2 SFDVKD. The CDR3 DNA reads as TGTGCCACCAGTGAATTGGACAGGGTAGGTGGGAACACTGAAGCTTTCTTT. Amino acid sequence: CATSELDRVGGNTEAFF.

The CDR3 sequence is CASSQVPGEGYTF. CDR3 in DNA: TGTGCCAGCAGCCAAGTTCCGGGGGAAGGCTACACCTTC. The gene calls are TRBV3-1 (or the pseudogene TRBV3-2) and TRBJ1-2; perhaps TRBD1 as D (5 bases). The CDR3 runs to 13 residues. Germline CDR1 reads LGHDT; CDR2 reads YNNKEL (reference sequence). Trimming took 1 base from V and 8 from J, leaving 11 bases between them.

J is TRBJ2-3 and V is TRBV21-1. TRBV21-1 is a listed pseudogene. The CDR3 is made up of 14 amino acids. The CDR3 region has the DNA TGTGCCAGCAGCAAAGAGTGGTGCACAGATACGCAGTATTTT. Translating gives CASSKEWCTDTQYF.

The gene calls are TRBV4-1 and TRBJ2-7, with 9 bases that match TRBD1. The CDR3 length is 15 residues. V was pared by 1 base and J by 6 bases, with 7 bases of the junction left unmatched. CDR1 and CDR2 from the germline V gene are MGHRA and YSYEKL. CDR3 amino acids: CASSQAGTGSPEQYF. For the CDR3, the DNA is TGCGCCAGCAGCCAAGCCGGGACAGGGTCTCCCGAGCAGTACTTC.

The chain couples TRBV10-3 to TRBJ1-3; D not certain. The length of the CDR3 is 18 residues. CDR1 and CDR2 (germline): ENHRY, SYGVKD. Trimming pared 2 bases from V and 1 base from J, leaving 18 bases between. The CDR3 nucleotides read TGTGCCATCAGTGAGCCCTCATTGGGTTGGCCTTCTGGAAACACCATATATTTT. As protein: CAISEPSLGWPSGNTIYF.

This CDR3 reads CASSMPGTTNQPQHF. In nucleotides, the CDR3 is TGTGCCAGTAGTATGCCCGGGACCACCAATCAGCCCCAGCATTTT. The genes are TRBV19 and TRBJ1-5; tentative D call: TRBD1 (5 bases). The CDR3 extends over 15 amino acids. CDR1 and CDR2 (germline): LNHDA, SQIVND (reference sequence). V dropped 3 bases and J dropped 3 bases, with 12 bases sitting between them.

CDR3 nucleotide sequence: TGTGCCAGCAGCGTAGGACAGTATCCAGGAAACACCATATATTTT. It yields the protein CASSVGQYPGNTIYF. V usage is TRBV9 and J usage is TRBJ1-3, with D possibly being TRBD1 (5 bases). V was clipped by 0 bases and J by 4 bases, with 11 bases between them. The CDR3 contains 15 residues. Per germline, CDR1 SGDLS and CDR2 YYNGEE.

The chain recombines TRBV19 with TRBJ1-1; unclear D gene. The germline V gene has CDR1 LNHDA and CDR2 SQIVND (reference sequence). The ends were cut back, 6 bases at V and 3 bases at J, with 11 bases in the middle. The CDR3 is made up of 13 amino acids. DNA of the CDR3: TGTGCCAGTAGCTTTGGCGGCGACACTGAAGCTTTCTTT. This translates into CASSFGGDTEAFF.

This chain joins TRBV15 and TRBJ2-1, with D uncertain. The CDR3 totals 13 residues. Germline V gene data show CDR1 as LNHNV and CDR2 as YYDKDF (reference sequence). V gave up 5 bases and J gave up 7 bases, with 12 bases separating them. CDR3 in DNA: TGTGCCACCAGCCCCCGAATGGAGAATGAGCAGTTCTTC. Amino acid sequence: CATSPRMENEQFF.

This chain's CDR3 is CASSTSFEKLFF. The DNA for the CDR3 is TGTGCCAGCAGTACTAGCTTCGAAAAACTGTTTTTT. The chain is built from TRBV7-9 and TRBJ1-4, with no clear D. This CDR3 is 12 amino acids long. Between the trimmed V and J ends, which lost 6 bases and 8 bases, there was a span of 10 bases. Germline CDR1 reads SEHNR; CDR2 reads FQNEAQ (reference sequence).

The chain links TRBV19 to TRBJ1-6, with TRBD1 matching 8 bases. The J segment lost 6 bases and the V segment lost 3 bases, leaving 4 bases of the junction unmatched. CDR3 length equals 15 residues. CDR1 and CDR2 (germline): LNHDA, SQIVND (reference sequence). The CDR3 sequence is CASSIGTGANSPLHF. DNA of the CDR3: TGTGCCAGTAGTATCGGGACAGGAGCTAATTCACCCCTCCACTTT.

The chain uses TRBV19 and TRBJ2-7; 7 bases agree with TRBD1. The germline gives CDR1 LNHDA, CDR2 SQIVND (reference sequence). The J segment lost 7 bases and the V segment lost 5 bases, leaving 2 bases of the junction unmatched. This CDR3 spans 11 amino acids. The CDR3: CASSSGQEQYF. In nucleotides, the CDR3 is TGTGCCAGTAGTTCGGGACAGGAGCAGTACTTC. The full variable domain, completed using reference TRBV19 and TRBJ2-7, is DGGITQSPKYLFRKEGQNVTLSCEQNLNHDAMYWYRQDPGQGLRLIYYSQIVNDFQKGDIAEGYSVSREKKESFPLTVTSAQKNPTAFYLCASSSGQEQYFGPGTRLTVT.

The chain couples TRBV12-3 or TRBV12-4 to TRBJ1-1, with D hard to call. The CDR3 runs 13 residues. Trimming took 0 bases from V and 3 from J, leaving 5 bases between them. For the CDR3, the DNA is TGTGCCAGCAGTTTAGCAGGAGACACTGAAGCTTTCTTT. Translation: CASSLAGDTEAFF.